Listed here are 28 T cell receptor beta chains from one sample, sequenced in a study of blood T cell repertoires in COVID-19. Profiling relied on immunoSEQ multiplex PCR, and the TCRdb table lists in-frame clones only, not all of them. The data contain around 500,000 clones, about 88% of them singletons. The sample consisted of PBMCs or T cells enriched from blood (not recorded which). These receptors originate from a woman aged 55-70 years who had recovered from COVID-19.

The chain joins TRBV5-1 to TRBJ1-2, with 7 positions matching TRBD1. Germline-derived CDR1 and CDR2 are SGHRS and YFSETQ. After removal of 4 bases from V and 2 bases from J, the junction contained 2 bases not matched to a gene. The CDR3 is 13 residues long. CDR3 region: CASSTGQNYGYTF. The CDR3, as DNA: TGCGCCAGCAGCACGGGACAGAACTATGGCTACACCTTC.

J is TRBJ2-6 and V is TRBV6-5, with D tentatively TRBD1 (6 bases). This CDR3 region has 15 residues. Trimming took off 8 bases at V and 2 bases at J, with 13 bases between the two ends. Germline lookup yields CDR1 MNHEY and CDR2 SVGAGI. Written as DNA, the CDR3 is TGTGCCAGCCATCGTAGGGGGACTGGGGCCAACGTCCTGACTTTC. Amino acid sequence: CASHRRGTGANVLTF.

CDR3 region: CASSRRAGPQWEQYF. The CDR3 DNA follows: TGTGCCAGCAGCCGGCGGGCGGGACCCCAGTGGGAGCAGTACTTC. This rearrangement joins TRBV3-1 (or the pseudogene TRBV3-2) to TRBJ2-7, with D perhaps TRBD2 (6 bases). Germline-derived CDR1 and CDR2 are LGHDT and YNNKEL (reference sequence). The CDR3 covers 15 residues. V gave up 4 bases and J gave up 7 bases, with 20 bases separating them.

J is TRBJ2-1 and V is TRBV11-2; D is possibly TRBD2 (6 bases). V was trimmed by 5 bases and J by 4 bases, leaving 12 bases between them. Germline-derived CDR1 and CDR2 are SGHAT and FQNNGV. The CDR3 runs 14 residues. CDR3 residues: CASSLAGKYNEQFF. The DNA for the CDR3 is TGTGCCAGCAGCCTGGCGGGGAAATACAATGAGCAGTTCTTC.

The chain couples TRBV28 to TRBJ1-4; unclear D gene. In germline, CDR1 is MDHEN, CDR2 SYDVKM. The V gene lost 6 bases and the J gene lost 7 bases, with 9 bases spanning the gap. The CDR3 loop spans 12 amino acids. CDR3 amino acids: CASRLTSEKLFF. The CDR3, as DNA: TGTGCCAGCAGACTAACAAGTGAAAAACTGTTTTTT.

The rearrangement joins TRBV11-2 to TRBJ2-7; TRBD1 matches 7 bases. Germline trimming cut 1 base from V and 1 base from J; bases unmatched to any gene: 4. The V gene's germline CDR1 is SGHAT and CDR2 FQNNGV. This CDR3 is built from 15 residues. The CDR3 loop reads CASSLVAGGSYEQYF. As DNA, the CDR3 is TGTGCCAGCAGCTTAGTCGCAGGGGGTTCCTACGAGCAGTACTTC.

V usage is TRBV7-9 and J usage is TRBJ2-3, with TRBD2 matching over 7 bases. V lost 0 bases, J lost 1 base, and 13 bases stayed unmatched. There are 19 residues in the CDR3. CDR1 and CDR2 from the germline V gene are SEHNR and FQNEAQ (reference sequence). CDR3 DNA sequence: TGTGCCAGCAGCTTAGCGGGCGCTAGCGGTCCGGAGGGCACAGATACGCAGTATTTT. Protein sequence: CASSLAGASGPEGTDTQYF.

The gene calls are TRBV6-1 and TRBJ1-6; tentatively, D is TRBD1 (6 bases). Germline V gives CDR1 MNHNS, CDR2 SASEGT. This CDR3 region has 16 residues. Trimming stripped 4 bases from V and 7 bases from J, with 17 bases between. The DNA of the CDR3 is TGTGCCAGCAGTGGTGACAGGACCGCTCGGAATTCACCCCTCCACTTT. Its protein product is CASSGDRTARNSPLHF.

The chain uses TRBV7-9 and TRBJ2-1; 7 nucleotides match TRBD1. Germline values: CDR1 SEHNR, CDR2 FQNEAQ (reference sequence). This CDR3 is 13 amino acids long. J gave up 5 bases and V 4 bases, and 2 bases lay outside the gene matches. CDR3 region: CASSSQGDNEQFF. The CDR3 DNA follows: TGTGCCAGCAGCTCCCAGGGGGACAATGAGCAGTTCTTC.

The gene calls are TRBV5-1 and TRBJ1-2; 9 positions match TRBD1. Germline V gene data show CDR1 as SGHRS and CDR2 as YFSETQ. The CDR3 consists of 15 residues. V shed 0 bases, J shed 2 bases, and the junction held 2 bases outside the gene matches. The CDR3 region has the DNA TGCGCCAGCAGCTTGGTAGGGACAGGGAACTATGGCTACACCTTC. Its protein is CASSLVGTGNYGYTF.

The CDR3, as DNA: TGCGCCAGCAGCTTGGGGGCGCAGGCAGGTGAAAAACTGTTTTTT. Amino acid sequence: CASSLGAQAGEKLFF. The chain uses TRBV5-1 and TRBJ1-4; D call uncertain. This CDR3 spans 15 amino acids. V lost 0 bases to trimming and J lost 7 bases, with 13 bases between them. From germline, CDR1 is SGHRS and CDR2 YFSETQ.

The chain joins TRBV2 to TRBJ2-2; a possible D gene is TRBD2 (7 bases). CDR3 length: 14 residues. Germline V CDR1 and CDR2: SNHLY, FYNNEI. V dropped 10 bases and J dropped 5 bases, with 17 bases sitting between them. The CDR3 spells CANLPRGGTGELFF. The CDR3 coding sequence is TGTGCCAACTTGCCTAGGGGGGGTACCGGGGAGCTGTTTTTT.

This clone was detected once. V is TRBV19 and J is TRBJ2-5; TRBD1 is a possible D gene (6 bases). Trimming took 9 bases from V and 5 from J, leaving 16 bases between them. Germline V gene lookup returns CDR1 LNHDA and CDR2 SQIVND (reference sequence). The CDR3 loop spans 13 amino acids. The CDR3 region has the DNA TGTGCCAGCAAACAGGGCGGTTCGGAGACCCAGTACTTC. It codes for CASKQGGSETQYF. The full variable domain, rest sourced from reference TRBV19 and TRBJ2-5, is DGGITQSPKYLFRKEGQNVTLSCEQNLNHDAMYWYRQDPGQGLRLIYYSQIVNDFQKGDIAEGYSVSREKKESFPLTVTSAQKNPTAFYLCASKQGGSETQYFGPGTRLLVL.

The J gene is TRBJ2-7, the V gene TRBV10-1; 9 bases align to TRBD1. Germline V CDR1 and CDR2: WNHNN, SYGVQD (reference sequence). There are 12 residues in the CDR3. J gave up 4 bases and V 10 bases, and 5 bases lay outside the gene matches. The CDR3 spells CATQGAPYEQYF. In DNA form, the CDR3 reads TGCGCCACACAGGGGGCGCCGTACGAGCAGTACTTC.

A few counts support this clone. The CDR3 region is CASSRTGDYGYTF. CDR3 sequence (DNA): TGCGCCAGCAGCCGCACAGGGGACTATGGCTACACCTTC. This chain joins TRBV4-1 and TRBJ1-2, with 7 bases fitting TRBD1. Germline-derived CDR1 and CDR2 are MGHRA and YSYEKL. CDR3 length equals 13 residues. V lost 4 bases to trimming and J lost 3 bases; unmatched junction nucleotides: 2.

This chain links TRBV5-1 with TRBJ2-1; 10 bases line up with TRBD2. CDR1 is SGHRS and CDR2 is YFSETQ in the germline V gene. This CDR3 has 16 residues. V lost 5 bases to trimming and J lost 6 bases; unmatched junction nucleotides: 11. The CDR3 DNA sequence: TGCGCCAGCAGTCAACTCAGCGGGGGGGCCGGCAATGAGCAGTTCTTC. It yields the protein CASSQLSGGAGNEQFF.

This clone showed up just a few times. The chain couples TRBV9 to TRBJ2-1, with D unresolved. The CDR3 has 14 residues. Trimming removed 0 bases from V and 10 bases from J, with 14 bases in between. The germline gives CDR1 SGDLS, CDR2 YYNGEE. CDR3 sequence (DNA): TGTGCCAGCAGCGTAGGGCCCCCCCCCTTAGAGCAGTTCTTC. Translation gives CASSVGPPPLEQFF. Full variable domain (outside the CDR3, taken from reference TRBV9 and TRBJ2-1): DSGVTQTPKHLITATGQRVTLRCSPRSGDLSVYWYQQSLDQGLQFLIQYYNGEERAKGNILERFSAQQFPDLHSELNLSSLELGDSALYFCASSVGPPPLEQFFGPGTRLTVL.

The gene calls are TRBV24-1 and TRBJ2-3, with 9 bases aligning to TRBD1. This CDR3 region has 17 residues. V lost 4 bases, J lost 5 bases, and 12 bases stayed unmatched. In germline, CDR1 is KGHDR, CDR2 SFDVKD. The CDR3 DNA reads TGTGCCACCAGTGACCCGTCAGGGGGACAGGGTATAGATACGCAGTATTTT. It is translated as CATSDPSGGQGIDTQYF.

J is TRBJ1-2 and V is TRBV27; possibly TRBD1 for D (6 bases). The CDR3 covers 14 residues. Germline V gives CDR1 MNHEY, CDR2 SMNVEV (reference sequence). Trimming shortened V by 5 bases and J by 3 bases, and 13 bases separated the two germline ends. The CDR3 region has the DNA TGTGCCAGCAGTCCCCAGCAGGGGCACTATGGCTACACCTTC. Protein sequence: CASSPQQGHYGYTF.

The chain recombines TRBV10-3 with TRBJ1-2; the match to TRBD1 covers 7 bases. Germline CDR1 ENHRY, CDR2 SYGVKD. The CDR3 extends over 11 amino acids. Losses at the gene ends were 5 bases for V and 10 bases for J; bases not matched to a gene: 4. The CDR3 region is CAISTGESYTF. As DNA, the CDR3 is TGTGCCATCAGTACAGGGGAATCCTACACCTTC.

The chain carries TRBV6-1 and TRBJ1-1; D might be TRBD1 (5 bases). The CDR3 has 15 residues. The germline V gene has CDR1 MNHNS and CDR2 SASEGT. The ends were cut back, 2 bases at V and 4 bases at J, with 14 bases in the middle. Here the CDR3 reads CASSEIRGSGTEAFF. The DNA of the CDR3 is TGTGCCAGCAGTGAAATAAGGGGCTCGGGCACTGAAGCTTTCTTT.

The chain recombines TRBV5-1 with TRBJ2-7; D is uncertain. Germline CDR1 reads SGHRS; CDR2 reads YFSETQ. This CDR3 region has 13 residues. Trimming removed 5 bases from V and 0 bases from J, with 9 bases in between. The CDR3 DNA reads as TGCGCCAGCAGTGAACAGAGCTCCTACGAGCAGTACTTC. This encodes CASSEQSSYEQYF. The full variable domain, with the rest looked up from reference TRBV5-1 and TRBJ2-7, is KAGVTQTPRYLIKTRGQQVTLSCSPISGHRSVSWYQQTPGQGLQFLFEYFSETQRNKGNFPGRFSGRQFSNSRSEMNVSTLELGDSALYLCASSEQSSYEQYFGPGTRLTVT.

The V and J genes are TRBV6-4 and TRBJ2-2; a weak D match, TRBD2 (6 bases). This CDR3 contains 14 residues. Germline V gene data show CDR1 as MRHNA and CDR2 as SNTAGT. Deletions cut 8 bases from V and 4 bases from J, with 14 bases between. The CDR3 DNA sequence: TGTGCCAGCTCGGCGGAGGGAGGCACCGGGGAGCTGTTTTTT. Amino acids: CASSAEGGTGELFF.

The CDR3 region has the DNA TGTGCCAGCAGCCAAGTGTATTCTGGAAACACCATATATTTT. It translates to CASSQVYSGNTIYF. The chain carries TRBV3-1 (or the pseudogene TRBV3-2) and TRBJ1-3; D call uncertain. CDR1 is LGHDT and CDR2 is YNNKEL in the germline V gene (reference sequence). V was trimmed by 1 base and J by 1 base, leaving 5 bases between them. The CDR3 extends over 14 amino acids.

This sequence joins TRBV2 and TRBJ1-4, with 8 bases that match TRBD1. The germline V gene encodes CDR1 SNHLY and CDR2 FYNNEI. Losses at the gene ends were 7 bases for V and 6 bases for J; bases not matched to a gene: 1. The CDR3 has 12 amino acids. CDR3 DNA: TGTGCCAGCAAGGACAGGGATGAAAAACTGTTTTTT. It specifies CASKDRDEKLFF.

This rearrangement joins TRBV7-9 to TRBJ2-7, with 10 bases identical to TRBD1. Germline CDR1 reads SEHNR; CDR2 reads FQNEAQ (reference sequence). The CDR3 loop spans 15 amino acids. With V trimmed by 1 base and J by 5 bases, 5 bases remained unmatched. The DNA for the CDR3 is TGTGCCAGCAGCTTAGTGGGACAGGGGCTCCACGAGCAGTACGTC. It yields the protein CASSLVGQGLHEQYV.

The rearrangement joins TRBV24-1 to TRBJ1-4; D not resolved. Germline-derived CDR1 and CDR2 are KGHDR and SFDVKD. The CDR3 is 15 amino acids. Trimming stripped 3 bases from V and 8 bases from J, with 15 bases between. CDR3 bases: TGTGCCACCAGTGATCCCAGGACCGGAGGGGAAAAACTGTTTTTT. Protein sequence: CATSDPRTGGEKLFF.

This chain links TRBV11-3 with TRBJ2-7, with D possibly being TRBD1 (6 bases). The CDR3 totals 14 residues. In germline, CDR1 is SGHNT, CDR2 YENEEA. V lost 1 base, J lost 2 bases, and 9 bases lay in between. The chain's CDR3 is CASSLGGLPYEQYF. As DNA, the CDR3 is TGTGCCAGCAGCTTAGGGGGGCTACCCTACGAGCAGTACTTC. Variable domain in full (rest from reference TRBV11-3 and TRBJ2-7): EAGVVQSPRYKIIEKKQPVAFWCNPISGHNTLYWYLQNLGQGPELLIRYENEEAVDDSQLPKDRFSAERLKGVDSTLKIQPAELGDSAVYLCASSLGGLPYEQYFGPGTRLTVT.